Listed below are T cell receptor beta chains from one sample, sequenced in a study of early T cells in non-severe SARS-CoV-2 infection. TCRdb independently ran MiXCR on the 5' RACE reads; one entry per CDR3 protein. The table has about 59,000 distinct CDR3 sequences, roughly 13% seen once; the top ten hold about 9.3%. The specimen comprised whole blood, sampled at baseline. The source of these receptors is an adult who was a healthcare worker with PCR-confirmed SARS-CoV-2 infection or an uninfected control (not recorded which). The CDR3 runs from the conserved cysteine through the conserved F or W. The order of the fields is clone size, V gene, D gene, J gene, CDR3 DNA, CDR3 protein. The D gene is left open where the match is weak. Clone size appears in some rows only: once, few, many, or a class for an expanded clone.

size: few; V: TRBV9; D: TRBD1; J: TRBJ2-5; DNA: TGTGCCAGCAGCGTAAATGTCAGGGGGGAGACCCAGTACTTC; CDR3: CASSVNVRGETQYF
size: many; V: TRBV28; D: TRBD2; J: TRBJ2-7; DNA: TGTGCCAGCAGTTTAGCGGGGGGCACCGAGCAGTACTTC; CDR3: CASSLAGGTEQYF
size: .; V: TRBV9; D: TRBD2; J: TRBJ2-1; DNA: TGTGCCAGCAGCCCCCGTAGCGGGCGGTACAATGAGCAGTTCTTC; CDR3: CASSPRSGRYNEQFF
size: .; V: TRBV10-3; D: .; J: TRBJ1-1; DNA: TGTGCCATCGGGAGGGCCCTCGACACTGAAGCTTTCTTT; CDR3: CAIGRALDTEAFF
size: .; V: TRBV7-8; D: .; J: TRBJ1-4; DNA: TGTGCCAGCAGCTGGCCCGGCGCCATTTCAAATGAAAAACTGTTTTTT; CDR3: CASSWPGAISNEKLFF
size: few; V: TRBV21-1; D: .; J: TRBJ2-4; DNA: TGTGCCAGCAGCCAAACTAGCGGGAACGTCAAAAACATTCAGTACTTC; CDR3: CASSQTSGNVKNIQYF
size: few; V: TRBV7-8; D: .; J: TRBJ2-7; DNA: TGTGCCAGCAGCCAACAGGGCCTCCACGAGCAGTACTTC; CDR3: CASSQQGLHEQYF
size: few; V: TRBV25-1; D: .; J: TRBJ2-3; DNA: TGTGCCAGCAGTCAGGGGCAGGGGACAGATACGCAGTATTTT; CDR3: CASSQGQGTDTQYF
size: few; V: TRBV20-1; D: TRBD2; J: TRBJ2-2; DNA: TGCAGTGCCTCCGGACTAGCGGGAGGACTAGGGGAGCTGTTTTTT; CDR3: CSASGLAGGLGELFF
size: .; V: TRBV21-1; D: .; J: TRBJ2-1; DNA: TGTGCCAGCAGCAAATATGTTAGCGGGAGCCCTGCGAATAGATGCTACAATGAGCAGTTCTTC; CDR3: CASSKYVSGSPANRCYNEQFF
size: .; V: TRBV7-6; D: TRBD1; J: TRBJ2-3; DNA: TGTGCCAGCAGCTACAAACCGGGACAGAGCACAGATACGCAGTATTTT; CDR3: CASSYKPGQSTDTQYF
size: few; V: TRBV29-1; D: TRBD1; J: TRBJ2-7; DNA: TGCAGCGTTGGGGGGACAGGATACGAGCAGTACTTC; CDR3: CSVGGTGYEQYF
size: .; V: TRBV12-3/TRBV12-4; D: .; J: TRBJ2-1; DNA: TGTGCCAGCAGTTTAGGGGTAGCGGAGCTCTACAATGAGCAGTTCTTC; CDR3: CASSLGVAELYNEQFF
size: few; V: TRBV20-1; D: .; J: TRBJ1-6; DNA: TGCAGTGCTAGAGATTCTCTTAGCTCCTATAATTCACCCCTCCACTTT; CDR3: CSARDSLSSYNSPLHF
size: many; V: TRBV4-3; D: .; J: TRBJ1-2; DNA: TGCGCCAGCAGCCAAGATCGCCAATTGGCCGACTACACCTTC; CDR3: CASSQDRQLADYTF
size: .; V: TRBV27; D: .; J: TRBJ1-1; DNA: TGTGCCAGCAGTTTAGGGGTTTTCGCTGAAGCTTTCTTT; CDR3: CASSLGVFAEAFF
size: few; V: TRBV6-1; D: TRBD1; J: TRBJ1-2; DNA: TGTGCCAGCACTCAACGGGAGGGGGCCTATGGCTACACCTTC; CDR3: CASTQREGAYGYTF
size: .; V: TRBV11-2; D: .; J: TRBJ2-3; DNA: TGTGCCAGCAACTGGGAAATTAGCACAGATACGCAGTATTTT; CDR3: CASNWEISTDTQYF
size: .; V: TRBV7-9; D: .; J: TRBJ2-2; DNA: TGTGCCAGCAGCTTGGGGTTTAGCGGCTACACCGGGGAGCTGTTTTTT; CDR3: CASSLGFSGYTGELFF
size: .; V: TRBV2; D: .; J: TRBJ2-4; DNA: TGTGCCAGCAGCCTTAGTCCAGGGGAAAACATTCAGTACTTC; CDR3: CASSLSPGENIQYF
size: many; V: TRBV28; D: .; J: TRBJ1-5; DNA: TGTGCCAGCAGTTTAGGGACGGGCTTTGGCAATCAGCCCCAGCATTTT; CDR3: CASSLGTGFGNQPQHF
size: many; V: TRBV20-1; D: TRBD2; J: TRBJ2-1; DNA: TGCAGTGCTACTAGCGGGAGGGACTACAATGAGCAGTTCTTC; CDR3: CSATSGRDYNEQFF
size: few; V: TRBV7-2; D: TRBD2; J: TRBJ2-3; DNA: TGTGCCAGCAGCCGTAGCGGGGGTACGCAGTATTTT; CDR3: CASSRSGGTQYF
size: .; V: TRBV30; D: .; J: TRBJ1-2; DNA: TGTGCCTGGAAATGGAACTATGGCTACACCTTC; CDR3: CAWKWNYGYTF
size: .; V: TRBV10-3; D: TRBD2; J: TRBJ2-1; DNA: TGTGCCATCAGTGGACTAGCGGGGGGCGCTGAGCAGTTCTTC; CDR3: CAISGLAGGAEQFF
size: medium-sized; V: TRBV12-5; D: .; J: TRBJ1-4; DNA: TGTGCTAGTGTCTCTGGGTCTAATGAAAAACTGTTTTTT; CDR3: CASVSGSNEKLFF
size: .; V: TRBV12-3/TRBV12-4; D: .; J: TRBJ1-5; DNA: TGTGCCAGCAAAGGGGAGAATCAGCCCCAGCATTTT; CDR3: CASKGENQPQHF
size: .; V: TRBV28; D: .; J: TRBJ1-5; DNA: TGTGCCAGCAGTGCCCTAGTAAATAGCAATCAGCCCCAGCATTTT; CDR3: CASSALVNSNQPQHF
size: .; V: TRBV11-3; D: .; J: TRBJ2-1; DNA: TGTGCCAGCAGCTTAGTTGGGGTAAATGAGCAGTTCTTC; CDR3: CASSLVGVNEQFF
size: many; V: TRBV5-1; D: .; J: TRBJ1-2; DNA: TGCGCCAGCAGCTTCGAGGCTTCTAGAGACTACACCTTC; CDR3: CASSFEASRDYTF
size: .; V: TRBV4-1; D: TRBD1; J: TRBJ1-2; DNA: TGCGCCAGCAGCCAAGTCCAGGGGGCGAATGGCTACACCTTC; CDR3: CASSQVQGANGYTF
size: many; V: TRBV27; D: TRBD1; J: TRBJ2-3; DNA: TGTGCCAGCAGTCTCGCGACAGGGGGGATGTCAGATACGCAGTATTTT; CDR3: CASSLATGGMSDTQYF
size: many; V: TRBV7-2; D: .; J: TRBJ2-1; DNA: TGTGCCAGCAGCTTAGGCCCCGGCTCCTACAATGAGCAGTTCTTC; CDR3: CASSLGPGSYNEQFF
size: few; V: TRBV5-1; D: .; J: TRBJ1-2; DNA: TGCGCCAGCAGCTTGACGAGGGAGGCGGGAGGAGGCTACACCTTC; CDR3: CASSLTREAGGGYTF
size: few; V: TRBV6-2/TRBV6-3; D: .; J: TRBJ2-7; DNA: TGTGCCAGCAGTTACGATTACGAGCAGTACTTC; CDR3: CASSYDYEQYF
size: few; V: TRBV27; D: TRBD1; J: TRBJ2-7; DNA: TGTGCCAGCAGTTTAACCGGGACAGGATCCTACGAGCAGTACTTC; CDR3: CASSLTGTGSYEQYF
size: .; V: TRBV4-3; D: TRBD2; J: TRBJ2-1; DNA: TGCGCCAGCAGCCAAGGGGCGGGAGAGGTGGCTGAGCAGTTCTTC; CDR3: CASSQGAGEVAEQFF
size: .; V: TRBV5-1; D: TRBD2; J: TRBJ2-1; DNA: TGCGCCAGCAGCCCTAGCGGGAGAGGGTCCTACAATGAGCAGTTCTTC; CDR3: CASSPSGRGSYNEQFF
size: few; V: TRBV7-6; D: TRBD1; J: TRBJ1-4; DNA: TGTGCCAGCAGCTTAGCTGCCAGGGGGGATGAAAAACTGTTTTTT; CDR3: CASSLAARGDEKLFF
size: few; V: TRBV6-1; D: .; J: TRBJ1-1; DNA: TGTGCCAGCAGTGACCGAACAGGGACCGAAGAAGCTTTCTTT; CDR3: CASSDRTGTEEAFF
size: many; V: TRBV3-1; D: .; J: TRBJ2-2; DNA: TGTGCCAGCAGCCAAGTCGAGACACCCGGGGAGCTGTTTTTT; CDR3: CASSQVETPGELFF
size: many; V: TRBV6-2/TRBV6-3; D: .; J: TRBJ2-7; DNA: TGTGCCATTTCGCCTGGGACGAGCTCCTACGAGCAGTACTTC; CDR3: CAISPGTSSYEQYF
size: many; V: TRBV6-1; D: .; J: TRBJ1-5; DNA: TGTGCCAGCAAGGGGATTAATAGCAATCAGCCCCAGCATTTT; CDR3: CASKGINSNQPQHF
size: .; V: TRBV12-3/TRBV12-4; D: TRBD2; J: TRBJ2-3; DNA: TGTGCCAGCGGAGGTAGCGGGAGAGATACGCAGTATTTT; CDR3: CASGGSGRDTQYF
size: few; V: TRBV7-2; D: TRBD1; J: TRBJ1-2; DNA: TGTGCCAGCAGCCCTTTAGGGGGCGCGGGCTATGGCTACACCTTC; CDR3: CASSPLGGAGYGYTF
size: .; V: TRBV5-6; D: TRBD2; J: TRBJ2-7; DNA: TGTGCCAGCAGCTTGGAAGGGTCTAGCGGACCCTACGAGCAGTACTTC; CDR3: CASSLEGSSGPYEQYF
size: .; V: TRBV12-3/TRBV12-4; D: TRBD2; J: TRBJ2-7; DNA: TGTGCCAGCAGTGCCGGGACTAGCGGGTACGAGCAGTACTTC; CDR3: CASSAGTSGYEQYF
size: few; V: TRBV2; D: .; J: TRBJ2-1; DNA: TGTGCCAGCAGTGAAAACTACTGGGATGAGCAGTTCTTC; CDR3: CASSENYWDEQFF
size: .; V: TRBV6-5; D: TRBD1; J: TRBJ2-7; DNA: TGTGCCAGCAGTCCCGGGACAGGGTTTAGCAACGAGCAGTACTTC; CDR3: CASSPGTGFSNEQYF
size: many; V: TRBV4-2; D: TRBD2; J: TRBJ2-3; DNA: TGTGCCAGCAGCCAAGATTCTAGCGGGGGGGGAGATACGCAGTATTTT; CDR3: CASSQDSSGGGDTQYF
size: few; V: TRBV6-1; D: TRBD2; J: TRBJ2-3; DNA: TGTGCCAGCAGTCGGACTAGGGCGAAAGATACGCAGTATTTT; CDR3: CASSRTRAKDTQYF
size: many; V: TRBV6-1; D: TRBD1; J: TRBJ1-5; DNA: TGTGCCAGCAGCCGAGACAGGGATCAGCCCCAGCATTTT; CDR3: CASSRDRDQPQHF
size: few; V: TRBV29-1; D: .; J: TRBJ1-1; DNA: TGCAGCGTGGGGAACAGGATGGAGGCTTTCTTT; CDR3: CSVGNRMEAFF
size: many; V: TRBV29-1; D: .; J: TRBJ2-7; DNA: TGCAGCGTTGACGCGGGCGGATCCTTGCCTAACGAGCAGTACTTC; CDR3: CSVDAGGSLPNEQYF